These 25 T cell receptor beta chains originate from one sample sequenced in a study of T-cell memory formation after mild COVID-19. TCRdb processed the 5' RACE reads anew with MiXCR; each CDR3 protein has one entry. The table lists 250,000 to 350,000 distinct CDR3 sequences, approximately 19% of them singletons. The sample comprised PBMCs or a T cell subset sorted from them (not recorded which). The origin of the receptors is a man aged 18 to 29 who had mild COVID-19 (a few samples of this study predate the infection). Cell type and time point are not known.

V is TRBV12-3 or TRBV12-4 and J is TRBJ2-1; possible D gene TRBD2, 5 bases. CDR3 length equals 12 residues. V dropped 3 bases and J dropped 10 bases, with 10 bases sitting between them. For the CDR3, the DNA is TGTGCCAGCAGTTTGGGAGACCCGGAGCAGTTCTTC. As protein: CASSLGDPEQFF.

In this sample, this clonotype turned up a few times. This sequence joins TRBV6-5 and TRBJ2-1, with TRBD1 matching over 10 bases. The germline V gene encodes CDR1 MNHEY and CDR2 SVGAGI. This CDR3 region has 14 residues. The V segment lost 6 bases and the J segment 12 bases; nucleotides outside the gene matches: 11. CDR3 DNA sequence: TGTGCCAGCAGCCCGACAGGGGGCGGATCTACGCAGTTCTTC. Residues: CASSPTGGGSTQFF.

J is TRBJ2-7 and V is TRBV20-1; the match to TRBD2 covers 8 bases. V trimming: 2 bases; J trimming: 4 bases; junction bases outside the gene matches: 7. Germline loops: CDR1 DFQATT, CDR2 SNEGSKA (reference sequence). This CDR3 is built from 14 residues. The chain's CDR3 is CSARLGGAGYEQYF. DNA of the CDR3: TGCAGTGCTAGACTCGGGGGGGCCGGGTACGAGCAGTACTTC.

This clonotype appeared a few times. This sequence joins TRBV4-1 and TRBJ2-4, with TRBD2 identical over 14 bases. Unmatched junction bases numbered 4, after V lost 3 bases and J lost 0 bases. Per germline, CDR1 MGHRA and CDR2 YSYEKL. This CDR3 has 18 amino acids. The DNA of the CDR3 is TGCGCCAGCAGCCAGGGGACTAGCGGGGGACTAGCCAAAAACATTCAGTACTTC. Translating it yields CASSQGTSGGLAKNIQYF.

The chain is built from TRBV6-2 or TRBV6-3 and TRBJ1-2, with D unclear. V lost 7 bases and J lost 6, with 27 bases in between. Germline V gene sequence: CDR1 MNHEY, CDR2 SVGEGT. This CDR3 is 17 amino acids long. The CDR3 sequence: CASTKAVILGLGDGYTF. The CDR3, as DNA: TGTGCCAGCACCAAAGCGGTTATCTTGGGTCTTGGAGATGGCTACACCTTC.

This clonotype was seen more than once but under ten times. This CDR3 reads CASSLAPGQGGGYTF. The CDR3 DNA sequence: TGTGCCAGCAGCTTAGCTCCGGGACAGGGTGGTGGCTACACCTTC. V is TRBV7-2 and J is TRBJ1-2; 9 bases line up with TRBD1. Germline V gene lookup returns CDR1 SGHTA and CDR2 FQGNSA. Trimming at V came to 0 bases and at J to 7 bases, leaving 6 bases not matched to a gene. The CDR3 is 15 amino acids.

The chain couples TRBV12-3 or TRBV12-4 to TRBJ2-3; TRBD2 might be the D (6 bases). There are 14 residues in the CDR3. V was cut by 4 bases and J by 5 bases, with 13 bases left in between. The CDR3: CASSSGLGGDTQYF. CDR3 DNA: TGTGCCAGCAGTTCGGGACTTGGGGGAGATACGCAGTATTTT.

The chain combines TRBV24-1 with TRBJ2-3, with D unresolved. Trimming took off 5 bases at V and 4 bases at J, with 6 bases between the two ends. CDR3 length: 12 amino acids. Germline CDR1 KGHDR, CDR2 SFDVKD. CDR3 bases: TGTGCCACCAGTGGCCAGGCAGATACGCAGTATTTT. It specifies CATSGQADTQYF.

This chain joins TRBV7-3 and TRBJ2-5, with TRBD1 matching over 8 bases. Germline CDR1 and CDR2: SGHTA and FQGTGA. This CDR3 spans 13 amino acids. The V segment lost 5 bases and the J segment 5 bases; nucleotides outside the gene matches: 4. In nucleotides, the CDR3 is TGTGCCAGCAGCCCGGACAGGGACGAGACCCAGTACTTC. It translates to CASSPDRDETQYF.

This clonotype has only a few counts. The chain employs TRBV11-3 and TRBJ2-5; D unclear. The CDR3 runs 12 residues. The V and J ends lost 5 bases and 9 bases respectively, with 13 bases between them. Germline-derived CDR1 and CDR2 are SGHNT and YENEEA. This CDR3 is CASSPDTGPQYF. The CDR3 DNA is TGTGCCAGCAGCCCCGACACGGGCCCCCAGTACTTC.

The chain recombines TRBV7-8 with TRBJ2-7; D gene ambiguous. This CDR3 is 14 amino acids long. Trimming left V 1 base short and J 3 bases short, with 10 bases between. Per germline, CDR1 SGHVS and CDR2 FQNEAQ. DNA for the CDR3: TGTGCCAGCAGCTTAGGGGTCGGTGACTACGAGCAGTACGTC. It codes for CASSLGVGDYEQYV.

This clonotype turned up a few times. CDR3 amino acids: CASTPSGGLQETQYF. CDR3 DNA sequence: TGTGCCAGCACCCCTAGCGGGGGTTTGCAAGAGACCCAGTACTTC. The V gene is TRBV28, the J gene TRBJ2-5; TRBD2 matches at 10 bases. CDR1 and CDR2 from the germline V gene are MDHEN and SYDVKM. V shed 7 bases, J shed 2 bases, and the junction held 7 bases outside the gene matches. This CDR3 has 15 amino acids.

The CDR3 DNA follows: TGTGCCAGCAGTATCGGTCTAGCGGGGACCTACGAGCAGTACTTC. It specifies CASSIGLAGTYEQYF. V is TRBV12-3 or TRBV12-4 and J is TRBJ2-7; 9 bases agree with TRBD2. With 5 bases clipped from V and 2 bases from J, the junction kept 7 bases outside the gene matches. The CDR3 sequence is 15 residues long.

This sequence joins TRBV12-3 or TRBV12-4 and TRBJ2-4; tentatively, D is TRBD1 or TRBD2 (5 bases each). The length of the CDR3 is 13 residues. V was shortened by 8 bases and J by 7 bases, with 15 bases between the two germline ends. The CDR3 sequence: CASRRGVGNIQYF. CDR3 nucleotides: TGTGCCAGCCGCCGGGGCGTGGGGAACATTCAGTACTTC.

CDR3 nucleotides: TGCGCCAGCAGCCAAGAATACAGGAACTCCTACAATGAGCAGTTCTTC. Its protein product is CASSQEYRNSYNEQFF. The chain employs TRBV4-3 and TRBJ2-1, with D perhaps TRBD1 (5 bases). The length of the CDR3 is 16 residues. Germline CDR1 is LGHNA and CDR2 is YSLEER. V was clipped by 0 bases and J by 0 bases, with 9 bases between them.

In its sample, this clonotype was seen many times. The V call is TRBV7-9, the J call TRBJ2-5, with TRBD1 identical over 8 bases. The V segment lost 1 base and the J segment 1 base; nucleotides outside the gene matches: 5. The germline CDR1 and CDR2 sequences are SEHNR and FQNEAQ (reference sequence). The CDR3 is 16 residues long. DNA of the CDR3: TGTGCCAGCAGCTTAGGTGACAGGGGTTTCCAAGAGACCCAGTACTTC. This sequence encodes CASSLGDRGFQETQYF.

This chain connects TRBV7-9 to TRBJ1-5, with TRBD1 matching 12 bases. Germline V gene lookup returns CDR1 SEHNR and CDR2 FQNEAQ (reference sequence). This CDR3 spans 16 amino acids. Trimming removed 3 bases from V and 0 bases from J; junction bases left unmatched: 0. Here the CDR3 reads CASSLGQGASNQPQHF. CDR3 nucleotide sequence: TGTGCCAGCAGCTTGGGACAGGGGGCTAGCAATCAGCCCCAGCATTTT.

This clonotype has a handful of counts. The chain uses TRBV3-2 and TRBJ1-2; no check of the table's D call, TRBD1, against the DNA was made. TRBV3-2 is marked as a pseudogene. The CDR3 length is 15 residues. CDR3 bases: TGTGCCAGCAGCCAAGACCAGGGCGGTGGCTATGGCTACACCTTC. This gives the protein CASSQDQGGGYGYTF.

This chain uses TRBV11-2 with TRBJ2-1, with TRBD2 matching 7 bases. There are 17 residues in the CDR3. The germline gives CDR1 SGHAT, CDR2 FQNNGV. With V trimmed by 7 bases and J by 8 bases, 20 bases remained unmatched. The CDR3 reads CASTSIGETSLPDEQFF. In DNA form, the CDR3 reads TGTGCCAGCACTTCCATCGGCGAGACTAGCCTTCCCGATGAGCAGTTCTTC.

This rearrangement joins TRBV20-1 to TRBJ1-5; D gene ambiguous. The germline V gene encodes CDR1 DFQATT and CDR2 SNEGSKA (reference sequence). This CDR3 comprises 13 residues. Trimming pared 2 bases from V and 7 bases from J, leaving 12 bases between. This CDR3 is CSARPTLGQPQHF. The CDR3 DNA follows: TGCAGTGCTAGACCCACTCTAGGGCAGCCCCAGCATTTT.

The chain employs TRBV12-3 or TRBV12-4 and TRBJ2-3; D tentatively reads TRBD1 or TRBD2 (5 bases each). V dropped 4 bases and J dropped 2 bases, with 10 bases sitting between them. The CDR3 is made up of 14 amino acids. The CDR3 DNA sequence: TGTGCCAGCAGTTATGGGACCCCCACAGATACGCAGTATTTT. Amino acid sequence: CASSYGTPTDTQYF.

The rearrangement joins TRBV20-1 to TRBJ2-3; 8 bases match TRBD1. Germline lookup yields CDR1 DFQATT and CDR2 SNEGSKA (reference sequence). CDR3 length equals 14 residues. Trimming took 6 bases from V and 3 from J; bases not matched to a gene: 8. CDR3 sequence reads: CSAQGAGPTDTQYF. The CDR3 DNA reads TGCAGTGCCCAGGGGGCAGGGCCAACAGATACGCAGTATTTT.

This clonotype was counted ten times or more. This sequence joins TRBV24-1 and TRBJ1-5; D not resolved. CDR1 is KGHDR and CDR2 is SFDVKD in the germline V gene. The CDR3 length is 13 residues. V was shortened by 5 bases and J by 7 bases, with 11 bases between the two germline ends. This CDR3 reads CATSGSGEQPQHF. The CDR3 nucleotides are TGTGCCACCAGTGGTAGCGGGGAACAGCCCCAGCATTTT.

This clonotype was counted only a few times. The chain uses TRBV7-9 and TRBJ2-7, with 7 bases lining up with TRBD1. The CDR3 is 15 residues long. Germline V gene data show CDR1 as SEHNR and CDR2 as FQNEAQ (reference sequence). Trimming at V came to 4 bases and at J to 7 bases, leaving 13 bases not matched to a gene. CDR3 in amino acids: CASSSDWDSLTEQYF. CDR3 DNA: TGTGCCAGCAGCTCCGACTGGGACAGCCTTACGGAGCAGTACTTC.

This chain joins TRBV29-1 and TRBJ2-7; D gene uncertain. Trimming removed 7 bases from V and 3 bases from J, with 10 bases in between. Germline lookup yields CDR1 SQVTM and CDR2 ANQGSEA. This CDR3 region has 11 residues. CDR3 DNA sequence: TGCAGCGCAGGTACAATCTACGAGCAGTACTTC. Translated: CSAGTIYEQYF.